These 21 T cell receptor beta chains were all obtained from the same sample, sequenced in a study of blood T cells in healthy people across ages. Alongside a J-beta primer mix, a sample-barcoded 5' primer served in a second PCR lasting about 6 to 12 cycles. TCRdb re-called the 5' RACE reads with MiXCR, one entry per CDR3 protein. The table includes more than 1.4 million distinct CDR3 sequences, 42% detected once. Sequenced material: blood. The receptors shown here come from a woman younger than 30 in good health.

The J gene is TRBJ2-3, the V gene TRBV20-1, with 11 bases that match TRBD1. Germline values: CDR1 DFQATT, CDR2 SNEGSKA (reference sequence). The CDR3 is 15 residues long. V lost 1 base, J lost 5 bases, and 5 bases stayed unmatched. CDR3 in DNA: TGCAGTGCTAGAGGGGGGACAGGGGGACGAGATACGCAGTATTTT. Protein product: CSARGGTGGRDTQYF.

This chain links TRBV20-1 with TRBJ2-7; D may be TRBD1 or TRBD2 (6 bases each). Trimming stripped 3 bases from V and 2 bases from J, with 17 bases between. This CDR3 has 15 residues. CDR1 DFQATT and CDR2 SNEGSKA come from the germline V gene (reference sequence). The CDR3 nucleotides are TGCAGTGCTAGTAGGACAGTAGCGGAGACCTACGAGCAGTACTTC. Its translation: CSASRTVAETYEQYF.

The table lists this clonotype with a count of one. Just one base apart from a much larger clone, this may be a read error. The V gene is TRBV12-3 or TRBV12-4, the J gene TRBJ2-3; D may correspond to TRBD1 or TRBD2 (6 bases each). The CDR3 sequence is 15 residues long. CDR3 sequence: CASSWRGHGGDTRYF. DNA for the CDR3: TGTGCCAGCAGTTGGAGGGGACATGGGGGAGATACGCGGTATTTT.

This chain joins TRBV6-5 and TRBJ1-1, with 9 bases fitting TRBD1. The CDR3 runs 15 residues. Germline CDR1 MNHEY, CDR2 SVGAGI. With V trimmed by 6 bases and J by 10 bases, 15 bases remained unmatched. The CDR3 DNA is TGTGCCAGCAGGAAACAGACCGGGACAGGGAGTGCAGCTTTCTTT. It yields the protein CASRKQTGTGSAAFF.

This sequence joins TRBV20-1 and TRBJ1-4, with TRBD1 as a possible D gene (5 bases). The CDR3 has 16 amino acids. In germline, CDR1 is DFQATT, CDR2 SNEGSKA (reference sequence). V was trimmed by 6 bases and J by 0 bases, leaving 17 bases between them. The CDR3 sequence is CSARGIEKTTNEKLFF. As DNA, the CDR3 is TGCAGTGCCCGGGGCATCGAGAAAACAACTAATGAAAAACTGTTTTTT.

The chain combines TRBV7-3 with TRBJ2-3; D unresolved. In germline, CDR1 is SGHTA, CDR2 FQGTGA. V dropped 2 bases and J dropped 3 bases, with 6 bases sitting between them. There are 13 residues in the CDR3. The CDR3 DNA sequence: TGTGCCAGCAGCTTATCCTATACAGATACGCAGTATTTT. Amino acid sequence: CASSLSYTDTQYF.

In the case of this clonotype: Since a much larger clone is just one base distant, this may be a read error. This rearrangement joins TRBV3-1 to TRBJ2-3, with TRBD2 matching over 9 bases. CDR3 length equals 15 residues. Germline V gene lookup returns CDR1 LGHDT and CDR2 YNNKEL (reference sequence). DNA of the CDR3: TGTGTCAGCACCGAACTAGCGGGCATCACAGATACGCAGTATTTT. Its protein product is CVSTELAGITDTQYF.

This clonotype was seen a handful of times. This rearrangement joins TRBV12-3 or TRBV12-4 to TRBJ2-5, with a tentative D call TRBD2 (6 bases). V lost 7 bases and J lost 4, with 16 bases in between. The CDR3 covers 14 residues. In DNA, the CDR3 is TGTGCCAGCACCCAGGCGGGAAGGAGAGAGACCCAGTACTTC. This sequence encodes CASTQAGRRETQYF.

The rearrangement links TRBV6-1 to TRBJ1-1; the D is unclear. CDR3 size: 15 residues. V gave up 1 base and J gave up 6 bases, with 15 bases separating them. CDR1 and CDR2 (germline): MNHNS, SASEGT. CDR3 sequence reads: CASSEDRFSWAEAFF. The DNA for the CDR3 is TGTGCCAGCAGTGAAGACCGCTTCAGCTGGGCTGAAGCTTTCTTT.

This chain connects TRBV6-1 to TRBJ2-7; D ambiguous. V lost 5 bases to trimming and J lost 6 bases, with 23 bases between them. This CDR3 is built from 16 residues. The germline CDR1 and CDR2 sequences are MNHNS and SASEGT. In DNA form, the CDR3 reads TGTGCCAGCAGTATCTCCGCAACCGCCGGTTTCGGCGAGCAGTACTTC. The encoded protein is CASSISATAGFGEQYF.

This clonotype has ten or more counts. The CDR3 loop reads CASSLGGTSSYNEQFF. The CDR3 nucleotides are TGTGCCAGCAGCTTGGGCGGGACCTCCTCCTACAATGAGCAGTTCTTC. This chain uses TRBV7-2 with TRBJ2-1; D is possibly TRBD2 (6 bases). With 3 bases removed from V and 0 bases from J, the gap between germline ends came to 12 bases. Germline V CDR1 and CDR2: SGHTA, FQGNSA. This CDR3 is built from 16 residues.

The chain couples TRBV30 to TRBJ2-7; 11 bases map to TRBD2. The germline V gene has CDR1 GTSNPN and CDR2 SVGIG (reference sequence). The CDR3 consists of 14 residues. Trimming at V came to 2 bases and at J to 7 bases, leaving 7 bases not matched to a gene. CDR3 region: CAWSKTSGMAEQYF. CDR3 sequence (DNA): TGTGCCTGGAGTAAGACTAGCGGGATGGCTGAGCAGTACTTC. Full variable domain (remainder filled in from reference TRBV30 and TRBJ2-7): SQTIHQWPATLVQPVGSPLSLECTVEGTSNPNLYWYRQAAGRGLQLLFYSVGIGQISSEVPQNLSASRPQDRQFILSSKKLLLSDSGFYLCAWSKTSGMAEQYFGPGTRLTVT.

The J gene is TRBJ2-3, the V gene TRBV6-1, with 9 bases that match TRBD2. In germline, CDR1 is MNHNS, CDR2 SASEGT. J was trimmed by 4 bases and V by 6 bases; bases with no gene match: 17. The CDR3 sequence is 18 residues long. CDR3 sequence: CASSPLRGGALQSDTQYF. The DNA for the CDR3 is TGTGCCAGCAGCCCCCTTCGCGGGGGGGCTCTTCAGTCAGATACGCAGTATTTT.

This clonotype turned up a few times. The V gene is TRBV28, the J gene TRBJ1-1, with no clear D. Trimming removed 1 base from V and 1 base from J, with 16 bases in between. This CDR3 comprises 17 residues. CDR1 MDHEN and CDR2 SYDVKM come from the germline V gene. This chain's CDR3 is CASSLSVPGSPNTEAFF. The CDR3, as DNA: TGTGCCAGCAGTTTATCCGTCCCGGGGTCCCCGAACACTGAAGCTTTCTTT.

This clonotype was seen a handful of times. The rearrangement uses TRBV7-9 and TRBJ2-5; D gene ambiguous. Matching the DNA end better, TRBJ2-7 makes the J call doubtful. CDR1 is SEHNR and CDR2 is FQNEAQ in the germline V gene (reference sequence). This CDR3 is built from 10 residues. CDR3: CAVLRLEQYF. DNA of the CDR3: TGTGCCGTACTGCGACTCGAGCAGTACTTC.

The chain recombines TRBV3-1 with TRBJ2-1, with D possibly being TRBD1 or TRBD2 (6 bases each). The last part of the DNA fits TRBJ2-7 better; the J call may be wrong. Germline V gene sequence: CDR1 LGHDT, CDR2 YNNKEL (reference sequence). The CDR3 consists of 14 residues. The CDR3 loop reads CASSQAHTGAEQYF. In nucleotides, the CDR3 is TGTGCCAGCAGCCAAGCCCATACGGGGGCCGAGCAGTACTTC.

This rearrangement joins TRBV10-3 to TRBJ2-7; D gene uncertain. Trimming removed 1 base at V and 2 bases at J, with 9 bases between. The CDR3 length is 14 residues. CDR1 is ENHRY and CDR2 is SYGVKD in the germline V gene. The CDR3 loop reads CAISELAGAYEQYF. The CDR3 DNA is TGTGCCATCAGTGAGTTGGCAGGTGCCTACGAGCAGTACTTC.

The chain combines TRBV4-2 with TRBJ2-5, with 16 bases that match TRBD2. Trimming at V came to 4 bases and at J to 1 base, leaving 6 bases not matched to a gene. The CDR3 length is 18 residues. Germline CDR1 and CDR2: LGHNA and YNFKEQ. CDR3 protein: CASSPDGTSGGVQETQYF. CDR3 nucleotides: TGTGCCAGCAGCCCAGACGGGACTAGCGGGGGGGTCCAAGAGACCCAGTACTTC.

This chain links TRBV5-1 with TRBJ1-1, with D perhaps matching TRBD1 (6 bases). CDR1 and CDR2 (germline): SGHRS, YFSETQ. Trimming cost V 4 bases and J 4 bases, with 17 bases left between them. The CDR3 is 15 amino acids. CDR3 protein: CASSPPSGVGTEAFF. Written as DNA, the CDR3 is TGCGCCAGCAGCCCCCCATCAGGGGTTGGCACTGAAGCTTTCTTT.

The CDR3 is CASSEIIGWVAEAFF. The CDR3 DNA is TGCGCCAGCAGCGAGATTATAGGGTGGGTCGCTGAAGCTTTCTTT. This chain links TRBV5-1 with TRBJ1-1; D gene ambiguous. Germline CDR1 and CDR2: SGHRS and YFSETQ. The CDR3 has 15 amino acids. V was cut by 4 bases and J by 6 bases, with 19 bases left in between.

This chain links TRBV25-1 with TRBJ1-2; D is undetermined. Trimming left V 2 bases short and J 8 bases short, with 9 bases between. The germline V gene encodes CDR1 MGHDK and CDR2 SYGVNS. This CDR3 region has 12 residues. The CDR3 is CASSEGLWGYTF. DNA of the CDR3: TGTGCCAGCAGTGAAGGGTTATGGGGCTACACCTTC.